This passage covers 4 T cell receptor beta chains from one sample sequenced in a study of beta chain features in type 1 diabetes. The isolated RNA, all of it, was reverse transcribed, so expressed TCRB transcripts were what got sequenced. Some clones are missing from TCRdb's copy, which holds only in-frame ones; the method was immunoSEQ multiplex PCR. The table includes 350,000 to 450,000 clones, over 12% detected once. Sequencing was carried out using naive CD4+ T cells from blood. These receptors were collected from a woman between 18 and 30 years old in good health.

CDR3 sequence (DNA): TGCGCCAGCAGCTTGCAACAGGGGAGTACCCGCTCTGGGGCCAACGTCCTGACTTTC. This gives the protein CASSLQQGSTRSGANVLTF. The chain couples TRBV5-1 to TRBJ2-6, with TRBD1 matching over 7 bases. Germline V gives CDR1 SGHRS, CDR2 YFSETQ. The CDR3 length is 19 residues. V shed 1 base and J 0 bases; nucleotides not matched to a gene: 10.

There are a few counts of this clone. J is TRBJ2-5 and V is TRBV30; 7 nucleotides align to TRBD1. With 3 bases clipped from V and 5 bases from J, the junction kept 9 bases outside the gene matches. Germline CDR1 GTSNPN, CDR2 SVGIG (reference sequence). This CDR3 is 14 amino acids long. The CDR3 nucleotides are TGTGCCTGGAGAATGTTAGGGGGCGCGGAGACCCAGTACTTC. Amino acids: CAWRMLGGAETQYF. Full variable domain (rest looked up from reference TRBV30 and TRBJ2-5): SQTIHQWPATLVQPVGSPLSLECTVEGTSNPNLYWYRQAAGRGLQLLFYSVGIGQISSEVPQNLSASRPQDRQFILSSKKLLLSDSGFYLCAWRMLGGAETQYFGPGTRLLVL.

The CDR3 coding sequence is TGTGCCTGGAGTATCACAGGGGGAGGGCTAGAAAAACTGTTTTTT. Protein: CAWSITGGGLEKLFF. The rearrangement uses TRBV30 and TRBJ1-4; 8 bases match TRBD1. Germline trimming cut 2 bases from V and 8 bases from J; bases unmatched to any gene: 10. The CDR3 sequence is 15 residues long. CDR1 and CDR2 from the germline V gene are GTSNPN and SVGIG (reference sequence).

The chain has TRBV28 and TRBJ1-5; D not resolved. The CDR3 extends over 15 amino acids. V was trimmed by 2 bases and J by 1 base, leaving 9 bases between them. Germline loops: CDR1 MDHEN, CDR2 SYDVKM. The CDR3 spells CASSLPRRSNQPQHF. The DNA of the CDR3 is TGTGCCAGCAGTTTACCCAGGAGGAGCAATCAGCCCCAGCATTTT. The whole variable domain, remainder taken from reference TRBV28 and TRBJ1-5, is DVKVTQSSRYLVKRTGEKVFLECVQDMDHENMFWYRQDPGLGLRLIYFSYDVKMKEKGDIPEGYSVSREKKERFSLILESASTNQTSMYLCASSLPRRSNQPQHFGDGTRLSIL.